This T cell receptor (beta chain) was profiled in a study of STAT5B mutations in CD4+ large granular lymphocyte leukemia. Notes on the study in general: Compared with healthy controls (2/35), patient top clones favored TRBV06 (8/27).

The data were produced by immunoSEQ multiplex PCR, yet TCRdb's version contains in-frame clones alone and is incomplete. In the table there are 25,000 to 35,000 clones, about 74% of which are singletons. Concerning this clone itself: What it binds is unknown.

The CDR3 is 13 residues long. Trimming removed 0 bases at V and 4 bases at J, with 2 bases between. CDR1 and CDR2 (germline): SGHRS, YFSETQ. The chain carries TRBV5-1 and TRBJ2-6, with unresolved D. Sequenced: CD4+ T cells from blood buffy coats. The origin of this receptor is a human donor in good health. The CDR3 bases are TGCGCCAGCAGCTTGGCCGGGGCCAACGTCCTGACTTTC. Translated: CASSLAGANVLTF.